The next 20 T cell receptor beta chains were all read from a single sample in a study of blood T cell repertoires in COVID-19. Measured with immunoSEQ multiplex PCR; TCRdb has only the in-frame clones, and not every one. Among roughly 170,000 clones listed, around 73% were seen once. The sequenced sample consisted of PBMCs or T cells enriched from blood (not recorded which). The receptors shown here come from a woman aged 45-60 years who had recovered from COVID-19.

The chain carries TRBV7-6 and TRBJ2-5; a weak D match, TRBD1 (6 bases). V dropped 5 bases and J dropped 8 bases, with 18 bases sitting between them. The germline gives CDR1 SGHVS, CDR2 FNYEAQ. The CDR3 contains 14 residues. DNA of the CDR3: TGTGCCAGCAGCCCCAGGGGTGGGAGTAATACCCAGTACTTC. Its translation: CASSPRGGSNTQYF.

The CDR3, as DNA: TGTGCCAGCAGTCCCCTTCGGAGACAGGGTGGGAATGGCAATCAGCCCCAGCATTTT. Amino acids: CASSPLRRQGGNGNQPQHF. The V and J genes are TRBV28 and TRBJ1-5, with 7 nucleotides matching TRBD1. There are 19 residues in the CDR3. The V segment lost 5 bases and the J segment 2 bases; nucleotides outside the gene matches: 18. CDR1 MDHEN and CDR2 SYDVKM come from the germline V gene.

CDR3 amino acids: CASSEGLLTGELFF. In DNA form, the CDR3 reads TGCGCCAGCAGTGAGGGGCTCCTCACCGGGGAGCTGTTTTTT. V usage is TRBV10-1 and J usage is TRBJ2-2; no clear D. The length of the CDR3 is 14 residues. V was clipped by 2 bases and J by 4 bases, with 8 bases between them. CDR1 is WNHNN, CDR2 SYGVQD, per germline (reference sequence).

The rearrangement links TRBV19 to TRBJ2-1, with 7 bases that match TRBD1. Germline values: CDR1 LNHDA, CDR2 SQIVND (reference sequence). V was clipped by 6 bases and J by 9 bases; unmatched bases: 14. The CDR3 length is 15 residues. The CDR3 loop reads CASSPTGTNGGEQFF. In DNA form, the CDR3 reads TGTGCCAGTAGCCCGACAGGGACGAACGGAGGTGAGCAGTTCTTC.

The chain has TRBV29-1 and TRBJ2-1, with D perhaps TRBD1 (7 bases). CDR1 is SQVTM, CDR2 ANQGSEA, per germline. Trimming left V 8 bases short and J 7 bases short, with 18 bases between. The CDR3 length is 13 residues. CDR3 region: CSPTQGGTNEQFF. As DNA, the CDR3 is TGCAGCCCGACCCAGGGGGGCACGAATGAGCAGTTCTTC.

The rearrangement joins TRBV5-6 to TRBJ1-3, with D possibly TRBD1 on 5 matching bases. The V gene lost 1 base and the J gene lost 7 bases, with 12 bases spanning the gap. CDR1 SGHDT and CDR2 YYEEEE come from the germline V gene. The CDR3 loop spans 14 amino acids. Here the CDR3 DNA reads TGTGCCAGCAGCTTGCGGGGGGACGAGAACACCATATATTTT. This encodes CASSLRGDENTIYF. Drawing the rest from reference TRBV5-6 and TRBJ1-3, the complete variable domain is DAGVTQSPTHLIKTRGQQVTLRCSPKSGHDTVSWYQQALGQGPQFIFQYYEEEERQRGNFPDRFSGHQFPNYSSELNVNALLLGDSALYLCASSLRGDENTIYFGEGSWLTVV.

V is TRBV19 and J is TRBJ1-1; D unclear. CDR3 length: 13 residues. Trimming shortened V by 6 bases and J by 0 bases, and 8 bases separated the two germline ends. Looked up from germline, CDR1 is LNHDA and CDR2 is SQIVND (reference sequence). CDR3 region: CASSLGLNTEAFF. The CDR3 DNA reads as TGTGCCAGTAGCCTAGGCTTGAACACTGAAGCTTTCTTT.

V usage is TRBV21-1 and J usage is TRBJ2-1; the table's TRBD2 call for D was not verified on the DNA. TRBV21-1 is termed a pseudogene. The CDR3 is 16 residues long. The CDR3 nucleotides are TGTGCCAGCAGCAAGGCTGTAATCGGGTACTACAATGAGCAGTTCTTC. Amino acids: CASSKAVIGYYNEQFF.

The chain carries TRBV27 and TRBJ2-1; D is unresolved. This CDR3 has 14 residues. The V end was cut by 2 bases, the J end by 5 bases, with 10 bases between. Germline V CDR1 and CDR2: MNHEY, SMNVEV (reference sequence). The CDR3 region is CASSLGSRNNEQFF. The DNA for the CDR3 is TGTGCCAGCAGTTTAGGGTCGAGGAACAATGAGCAGTTCTTC.

V gene TRBV7-9 combines with J gene TRBJ1-1; 7 bases agree with TRBD1. The CDR3 consists of 12 residues. Germline assignment: CDR1 SEHNR and CDR2 FQNEAQ (reference sequence). V lost 1 base, J lost 11 bases, and 4 bases stayed unmatched. The CDR3 nucleotides are TGTGCCAGCAGCTTAGAGGGGGCGGGGGCTTTCTTT. Protein sequence: CASSLEGAGAFF. The full variable domain, in which reference TRBV7-9 and TRBJ1-1 provide the parts outside the CDR3, is DTGVSQNPRHKITKRGQNVTFRCDPISEHNRLYWYRQTLGQGPEFLTYFQNEAQLEKSRLLSDRFSAERPKGSFSTLEIQRTEQGDSAMYLCASSLEGAGAFFGQGTRLTVV.

This clone was observed a few times. The genes are TRBV5-8 and TRBJ1-5; 10 bases line up with TRBD1. Germline CDR1 is SGHTS and CDR2 is YDEGEE. V shed 5 bases and J 2 bases; nucleotides not matched to a gene: 7. The CDR3 totals 16 residues. The CDR3 DNA follows: TGTGCCAGCAGGCCGACAGGGGGCGGAGGCAATCAGCCCCAGCATTTT. Its protein product is CASRPTGGGGNQPQHF. Full variable domain (missing parts from reference TRBV5-8 and TRBJ1-5): EAGVTQSPTHLIKTRGQQATLRCSPISGHTSVYWYQQALGLGLQFLLWYDEGEERNRGNFPPRFSGRQFPNYSSELNVNALELEDSALYLCASRPTGGGGNQPQHFGDGTRLSIL.

This chain connects TRBV3-1 (or the pseudogene TRBV3-2) to TRBJ2-3; 10 bases line up with TRBD2. In germline, CDR1 is LGHDT, CDR2 YNNKEL (reference sequence). The ends lost 4 bases at V and 5 bases at J; junction bases unmatched: 3. This CDR3 contains 14 residues. As DNA, the CDR3 is TGTGCCAGCAGCCCTAGCGGGAGAGGAGATACGCAGTATTTT. Translated: CASSPSGRGDTQYF.

This clone was detected many times. V and J are TRBV2 and TRBJ1-1, with D unclear. The CDR3 runs to 14 residues. The germline V gene encodes CDR1 SNHLY and CDR2 FYNNEI. V shed 4 bases and J shed 0 bases, with 9 bases lying between them. CDR3 protein: CASSGGILNTEAFF. The CDR3 nucleotides read TGTGCCAGCAGTGGAGGGATTTTGAACACTGAAGCTTTCTTT.

This chain uses TRBV18 with TRBJ1-2, with TRBD1 matching 10 bases. This CDR3 spans 15 amino acids. Germline V gene data show CDR1 as KGHSH and CDR2 as LQKENI. Losses at the gene ends were 0 bases for V and 3 bases for J; bases not matched to a gene: 1. The CDR3, as DNA: TGTGCCAGCTCACCACCTGGGACAGGGGACTATGGCTACACCTTC. It codes for CASSPPGTGDYGYTF.

The rearrangement links TRBV27 to TRBJ2-7, with TRBD1 identical over 8 bases. V was clipped by 3 bases and J by 5 bases; unmatched bases: 6. Germline values: CDR1 MNHEY, CDR2 SMNVEV (reference sequence). The CDR3 length is 14 residues. The CDR3 is CASSLRQGIHEQYF. Here the CDR3 DNA reads TGTGCCAGCAGTTTGAGACAGGGGATCCACGAGCAGTACTTC.

The chain is built from TRBV9 and TRBJ2-3; D not resolved. Germline loops: CDR1 SGDLS, CDR2 YYNGEE. Deletions cut 1 base from V and 1 base from J, with 7 bases between. CDR3 length equals 14 residues. DNA of the CDR3: TGTGCCAGCAGCGTAACAGTGGGCACAGATACGCAGTATTTT. This codes for CASSVTVGTDTQYF.

The chain is built from TRBV7-9 and TRBJ2-7; TRBD2 agrees at 9 bases. V lost 0 bases, J lost 3 bases, and 3 bases stayed unmatched. Germline V lookup: CDR1 SEHNR, CDR2 FQNEAQ (reference sequence). The CDR3 length is 15 residues. DNA of the CDR3: TGTGCCAGCAGCTTAGCCAGCGGGAGGTTCTACGAGCAGTACTTC. Encoded protein: CASSLASGRFYEQYF.

This clone was found a few times. This sequence joins TRBV28 and TRBJ1-5, with 8 bases aligning to TRBD1. CDR1 is MDHEN, CDR2 SYDVKM, per germline. The CDR3 consists of 16 residues. Trimming removed 6 bases from V and 4 bases from J; junction bases left unmatched: 11. CDR3 amino acids: CASRGPGRGQNQPQHF. Here the CDR3 DNA reads TGTGCCAGCAGGGGTCCGGGCAGGGGGCAGAATCAGCCCCAGCATTTT.

The genes are TRBV9 and TRBJ1-2; D perhaps matches TRBD1 (6 bases). Looked up from germline, CDR1 is SGDLS and CDR2 is YYNGEE. This CDR3 contains 15 residues. V lost 3 bases, J lost 9 bases, and 21 bases lay in between. This CDR3 is CASSASLGAGESYTF. CDR3 DNA: TGTGCCAGCAGCGCTTCACTGGGGGCAGGAGAGAGCTACACCTTC.

This clone was detected a few times. The CDR3 DNA is TGTGCCAGCAGCCAAGTAACCGGACAGAACAATGAGCAGTTCTTC. It encodes CASSQVTGQNNEQFF. The chain links TRBV4-2 to TRBJ2-1; tentative D call: TRBD1 (6 bases). Trimming took 1 base from V and 5 from J, leaving 12 bases between them. The CDR3 is 15 residues long. Per germline, CDR1 LGHNA and CDR2 YNFKEQ.